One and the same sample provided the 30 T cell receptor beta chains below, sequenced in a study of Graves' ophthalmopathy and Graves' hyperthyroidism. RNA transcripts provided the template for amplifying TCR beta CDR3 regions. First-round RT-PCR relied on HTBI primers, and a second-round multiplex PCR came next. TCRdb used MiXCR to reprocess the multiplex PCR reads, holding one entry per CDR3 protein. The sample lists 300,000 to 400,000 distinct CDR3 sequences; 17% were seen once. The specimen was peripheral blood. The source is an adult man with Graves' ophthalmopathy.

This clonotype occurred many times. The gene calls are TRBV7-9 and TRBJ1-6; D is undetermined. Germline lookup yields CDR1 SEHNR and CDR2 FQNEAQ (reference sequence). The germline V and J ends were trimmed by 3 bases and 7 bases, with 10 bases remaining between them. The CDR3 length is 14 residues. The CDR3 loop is CASSFGSENSPLHF. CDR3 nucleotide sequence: TGTGCCAGCAGCTTTGGCAGTGAAAATTCACCCCTCCACTTT.

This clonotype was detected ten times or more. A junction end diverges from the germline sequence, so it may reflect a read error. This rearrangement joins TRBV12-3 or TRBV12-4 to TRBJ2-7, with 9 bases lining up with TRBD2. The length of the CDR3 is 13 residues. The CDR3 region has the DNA TGTGCCAGCAGGTTAGCGGGAGCATACGAGCAGTACTTC. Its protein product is CASRLAGAYEQYF.

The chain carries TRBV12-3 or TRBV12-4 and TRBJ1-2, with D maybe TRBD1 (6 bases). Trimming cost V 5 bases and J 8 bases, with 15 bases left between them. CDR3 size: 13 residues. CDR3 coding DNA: TGTGCCAGCAGTAAAACAGGGCTTGGGGGCTACACCTTC. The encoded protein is CASSKTGLGGYTF.

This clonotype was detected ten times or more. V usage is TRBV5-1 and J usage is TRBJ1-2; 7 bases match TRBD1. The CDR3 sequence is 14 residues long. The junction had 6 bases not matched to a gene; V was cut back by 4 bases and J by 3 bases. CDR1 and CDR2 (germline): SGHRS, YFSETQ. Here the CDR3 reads CASSLRGSDYGYTF. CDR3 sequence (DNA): TGCGCCAGCAGCCTCAGGGGGTCTGACTATGGCTACACCTTC. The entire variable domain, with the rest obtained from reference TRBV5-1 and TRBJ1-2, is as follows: KAGVTQTPRYLIKTRGQQVTLSCSPISGHRSVSWYQQTPGQGLQFLFEYFSETQRNKGNFPGRFSGRQFSNSRSEMNVSTLELGDSALYLCASSLRGSDYGYTFGSGTRLTVV.

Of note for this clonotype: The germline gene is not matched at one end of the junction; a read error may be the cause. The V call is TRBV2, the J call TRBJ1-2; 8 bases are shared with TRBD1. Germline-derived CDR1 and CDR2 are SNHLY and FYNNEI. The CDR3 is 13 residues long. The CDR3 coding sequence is TGTGCCAGCAGTGTCTTCAGGGGGCACGGCTACATCTTC. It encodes CASSVFRGHGYIF.

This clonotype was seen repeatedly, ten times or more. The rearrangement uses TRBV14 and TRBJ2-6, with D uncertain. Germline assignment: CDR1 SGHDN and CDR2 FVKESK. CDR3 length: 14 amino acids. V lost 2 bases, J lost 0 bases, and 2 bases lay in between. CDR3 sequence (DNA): TGTGCCAGCAGCCAAAACTCTGGGGCCAACGTCCTGACTTTC. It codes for CASSQNSGANVLTF.

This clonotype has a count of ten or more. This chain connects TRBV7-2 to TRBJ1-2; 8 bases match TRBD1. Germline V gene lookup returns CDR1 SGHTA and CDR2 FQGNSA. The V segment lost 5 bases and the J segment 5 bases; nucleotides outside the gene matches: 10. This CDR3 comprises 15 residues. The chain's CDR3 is CASSTKDRVGYGYTF. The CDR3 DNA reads TGTGCCAGCAGCACCAAGGACAGGGTCGGTTATGGCTACACCTTC.

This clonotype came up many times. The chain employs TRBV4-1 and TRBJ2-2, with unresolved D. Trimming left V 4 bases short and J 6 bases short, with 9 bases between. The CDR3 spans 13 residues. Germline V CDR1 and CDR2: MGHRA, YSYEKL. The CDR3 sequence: CASSRSLSGELFF. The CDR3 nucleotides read TGCGCCAGCAGCCGCTCTCTATCCGGGGAGCTGTTTTTT.

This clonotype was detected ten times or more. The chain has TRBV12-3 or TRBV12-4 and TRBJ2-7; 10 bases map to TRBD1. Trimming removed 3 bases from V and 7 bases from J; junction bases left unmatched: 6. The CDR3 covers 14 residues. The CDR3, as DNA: TGTGCCAGCAGTTTGACAGGGGGCCTCTTTGAGCAGTACTTC. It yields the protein CASSLTGGLFEQYF.

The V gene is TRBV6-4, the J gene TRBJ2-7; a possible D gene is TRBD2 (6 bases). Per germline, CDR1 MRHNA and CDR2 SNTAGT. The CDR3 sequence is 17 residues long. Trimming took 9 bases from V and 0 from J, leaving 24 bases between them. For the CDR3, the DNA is TGTGCCAGTCAGTCACTAGAGATAGCGGTTAGCTCCTACGAGCAGTACTTC. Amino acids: CASQSLEIAVSSYEQYF.

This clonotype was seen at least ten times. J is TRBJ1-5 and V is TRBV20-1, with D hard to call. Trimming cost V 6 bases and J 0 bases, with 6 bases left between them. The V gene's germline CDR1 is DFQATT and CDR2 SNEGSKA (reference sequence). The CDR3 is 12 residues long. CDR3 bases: TGCAGTGCGGGATATAGCAATCAGCCCCAGCATTTT. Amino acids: CSAGYSNQPQHF.

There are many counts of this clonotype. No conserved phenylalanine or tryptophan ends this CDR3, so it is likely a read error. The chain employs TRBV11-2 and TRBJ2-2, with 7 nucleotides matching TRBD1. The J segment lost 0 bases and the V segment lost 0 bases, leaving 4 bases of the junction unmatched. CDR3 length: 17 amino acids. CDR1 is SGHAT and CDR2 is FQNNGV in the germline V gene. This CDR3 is CASSLDLDRSNTGELFY. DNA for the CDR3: TGTGCCAGCAGCTTAGATCTGGACAGGTCGAACACCGGGGAGCTGTTTTAT.

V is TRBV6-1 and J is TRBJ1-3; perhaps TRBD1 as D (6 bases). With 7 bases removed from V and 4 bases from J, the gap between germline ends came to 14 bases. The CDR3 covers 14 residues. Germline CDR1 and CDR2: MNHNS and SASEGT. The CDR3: CASTRGKNGNTIYF. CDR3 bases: TGTGCCAGCACGAGGGGGAAGAACGGAAACACCATATATTTT.

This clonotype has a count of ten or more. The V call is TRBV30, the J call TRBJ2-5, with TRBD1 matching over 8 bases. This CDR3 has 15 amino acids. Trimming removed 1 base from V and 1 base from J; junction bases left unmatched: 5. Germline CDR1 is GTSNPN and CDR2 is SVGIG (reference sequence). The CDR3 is CAWSGGQGLQETQYF. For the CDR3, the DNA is TGTGCCTGGAGTGGTGGACAGGGACTCCAAGAGACCCAGTACTTC.

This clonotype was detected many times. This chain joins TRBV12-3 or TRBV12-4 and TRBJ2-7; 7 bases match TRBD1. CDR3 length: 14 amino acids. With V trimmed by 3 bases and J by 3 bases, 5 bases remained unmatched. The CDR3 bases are TGTGCCAGCAGTTTTGGGGACAGCCGCTACGAGCAGTACTTC. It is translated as CASSFGDSRYEQYF.

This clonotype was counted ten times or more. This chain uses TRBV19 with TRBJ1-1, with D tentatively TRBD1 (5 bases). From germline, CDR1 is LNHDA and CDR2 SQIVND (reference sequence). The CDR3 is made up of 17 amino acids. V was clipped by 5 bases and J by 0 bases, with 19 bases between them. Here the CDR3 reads CASSRLSGTGMNTEAFF. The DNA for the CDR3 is TGTGCCAGTAGTCGTTTATCAGGGACGGGCATGAACACTGAAGCTTTCTTT.

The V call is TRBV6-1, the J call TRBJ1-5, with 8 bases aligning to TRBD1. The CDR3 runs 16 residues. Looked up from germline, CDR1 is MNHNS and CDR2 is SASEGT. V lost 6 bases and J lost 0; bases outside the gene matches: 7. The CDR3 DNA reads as TGTGCCAGCAGAGGACAGGGCGGGTTTAGCAATCAGCCCCAGCATTTT. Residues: CASRGQGGFSNQPQHF.

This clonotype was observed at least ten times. Here the CDR3 reads CASSANYGPRPNRDTYEQYF. The CDR3 DNA reads TGTGCCAGCAGCGCAAATTACGGGCCGCGGCCGAATCGAGATACCTACGAGCAGTACTTC. This chain connects TRBV7-1 to TRBJ2-7; no definite D call. TRBV7-1 is classed as an ORF, of uncertain function. V shed 5 bases and J shed 2 bases, with 31 bases lying between them. The CDR3 is 20 amino acids.

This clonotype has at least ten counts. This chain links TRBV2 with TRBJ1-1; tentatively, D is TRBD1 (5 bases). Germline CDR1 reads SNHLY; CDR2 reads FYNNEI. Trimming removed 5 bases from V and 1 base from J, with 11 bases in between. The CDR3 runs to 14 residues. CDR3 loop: CASSPGTPNTEAFF. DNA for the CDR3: TGTGCCAGCAGTCCAGGGACCCCGAACACTGAAGCTTTCTTT.

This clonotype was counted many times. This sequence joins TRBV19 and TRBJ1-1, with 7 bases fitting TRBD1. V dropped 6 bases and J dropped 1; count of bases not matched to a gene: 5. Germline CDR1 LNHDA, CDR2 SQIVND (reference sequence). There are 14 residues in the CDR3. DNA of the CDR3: TGTGCCAGTAGCCGACAGGGCCGGAACACTGAAGCTTTCTTT. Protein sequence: CASSRQGRNTEAFF.

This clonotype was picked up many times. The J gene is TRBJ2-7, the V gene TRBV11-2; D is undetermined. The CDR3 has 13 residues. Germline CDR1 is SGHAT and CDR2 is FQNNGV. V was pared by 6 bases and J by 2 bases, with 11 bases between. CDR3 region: CASRSWETYEQYF. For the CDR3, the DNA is TGTGCCAGCAGGTCTTGGGAAACCTACGAGCAGTACTTC.

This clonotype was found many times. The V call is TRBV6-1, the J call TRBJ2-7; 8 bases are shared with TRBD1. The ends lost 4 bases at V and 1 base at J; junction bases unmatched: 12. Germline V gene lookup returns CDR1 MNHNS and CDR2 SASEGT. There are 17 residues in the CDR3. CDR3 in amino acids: CASSGRGPLAGSYEQYF. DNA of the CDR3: TGTGCCAGCAGTGGCAGGGGGCCACTAGCTGGGTCCTACGAGCAGTACTTC.

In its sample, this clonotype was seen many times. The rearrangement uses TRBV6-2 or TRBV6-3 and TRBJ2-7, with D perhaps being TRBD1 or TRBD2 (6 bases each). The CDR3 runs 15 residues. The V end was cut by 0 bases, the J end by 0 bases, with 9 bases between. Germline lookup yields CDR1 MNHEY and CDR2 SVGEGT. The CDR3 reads CASSYSRDISYEQYF. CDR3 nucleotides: TGTGCCAGCAGTTACTCGCGGGACATCTCCTACGAGCAGTACTTC.

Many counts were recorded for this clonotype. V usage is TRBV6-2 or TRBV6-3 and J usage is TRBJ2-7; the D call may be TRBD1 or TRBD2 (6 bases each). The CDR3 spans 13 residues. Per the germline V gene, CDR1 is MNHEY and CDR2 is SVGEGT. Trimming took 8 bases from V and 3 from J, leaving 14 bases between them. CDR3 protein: CASRGTSYYEQYF. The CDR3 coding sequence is TGTGCCAGCCGGGGGACATCCTACTACGAGCAGTACTTC.

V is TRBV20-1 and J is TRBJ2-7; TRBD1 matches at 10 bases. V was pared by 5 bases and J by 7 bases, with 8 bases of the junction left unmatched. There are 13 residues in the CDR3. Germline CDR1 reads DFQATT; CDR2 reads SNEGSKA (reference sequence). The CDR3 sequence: CSADRDRGVEQYF. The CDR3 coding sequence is TGCAGTGCTGACCGGGACAGGGGTGTGGAGCAGTACTTC.

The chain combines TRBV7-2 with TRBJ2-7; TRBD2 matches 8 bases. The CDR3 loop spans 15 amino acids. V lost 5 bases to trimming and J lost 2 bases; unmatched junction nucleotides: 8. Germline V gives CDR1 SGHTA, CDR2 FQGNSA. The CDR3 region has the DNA TGTGCCAGCAGCCCGACGGGAGGGGTGACCTACGAGCAGTACTTC. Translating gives CASSPTGGVTYEQYF.

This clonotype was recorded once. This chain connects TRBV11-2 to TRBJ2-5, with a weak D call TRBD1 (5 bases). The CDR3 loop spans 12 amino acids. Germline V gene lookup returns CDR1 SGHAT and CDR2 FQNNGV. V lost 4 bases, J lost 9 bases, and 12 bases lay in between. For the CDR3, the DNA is TGTGCCAGCAGCTACGACAGTTTTCCCCAGTACTTC. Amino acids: CASSYDSFPQYF. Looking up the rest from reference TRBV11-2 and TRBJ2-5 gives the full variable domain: EAGVAQSPRYKIIEKRQSVAFWCNPISGHATLYWYQQILGQGPKLLIQFQNNGVVDDSQLPKDRFSAERLKGVDSTLKIQPAKLEDSAVYLCASSYDSFPQYFGPGTRLLVL.

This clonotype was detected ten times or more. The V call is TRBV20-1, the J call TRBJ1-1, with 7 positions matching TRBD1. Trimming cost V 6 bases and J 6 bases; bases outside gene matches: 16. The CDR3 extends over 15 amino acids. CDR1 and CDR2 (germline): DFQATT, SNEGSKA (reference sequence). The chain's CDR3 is CSAKNRGWRDAEAFF. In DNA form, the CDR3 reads TGCAGTGCCAAGAACAGGGGCTGGCGGGACGCTGAAGCTTTCTTT.

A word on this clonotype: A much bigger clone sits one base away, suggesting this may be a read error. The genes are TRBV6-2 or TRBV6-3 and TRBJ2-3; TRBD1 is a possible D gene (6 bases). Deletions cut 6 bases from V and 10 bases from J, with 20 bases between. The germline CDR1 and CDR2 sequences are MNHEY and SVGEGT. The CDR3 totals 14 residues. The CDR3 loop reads CASRDRNLLDSQYF. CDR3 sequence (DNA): TGTGCCAGCAGAGACAGGAACCTGCTGGATTCGCAGTATTTT.

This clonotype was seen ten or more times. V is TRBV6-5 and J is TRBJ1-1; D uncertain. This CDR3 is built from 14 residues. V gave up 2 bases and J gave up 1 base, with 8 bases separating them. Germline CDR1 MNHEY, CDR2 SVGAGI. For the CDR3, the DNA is TGTGCCAGCAGTTACGGGCGGAGGAACACTGAAGCTTTCTTT. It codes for CASSYGRRNTEAFF.